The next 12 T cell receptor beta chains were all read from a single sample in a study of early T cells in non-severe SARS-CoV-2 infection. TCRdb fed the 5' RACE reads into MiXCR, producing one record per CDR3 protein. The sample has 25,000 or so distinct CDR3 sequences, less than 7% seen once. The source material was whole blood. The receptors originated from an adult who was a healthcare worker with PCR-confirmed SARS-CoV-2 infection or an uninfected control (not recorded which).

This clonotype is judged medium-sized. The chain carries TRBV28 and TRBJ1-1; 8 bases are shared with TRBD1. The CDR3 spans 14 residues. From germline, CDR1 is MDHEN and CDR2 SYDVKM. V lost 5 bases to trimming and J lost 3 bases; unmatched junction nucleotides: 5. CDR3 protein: CASSPGQVHTEAFF. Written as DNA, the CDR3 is TGTGCCAGCAGTCCGGGACAGGTACACACTGAAGCTTTCTTT.

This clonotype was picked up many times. The CDR3 spells CASSLPRWGLARAQYF. DNA for the CDR3: TGTGCCAGCAGCTTACCCCGGTGGGGATTAGCGCGAGCGCAGTACTTC. The genes are TRBV7-9 and TRBJ2-7, with a weak D call TRBD2 (5 bases). Germline V gene data show CDR1 as SEHNR and CDR2 as FQNEAQ (reference sequence). The ends were cut back, 2 bases at V and 9 bases at J, with 23 bases in the middle. There are 16 residues in the CDR3.

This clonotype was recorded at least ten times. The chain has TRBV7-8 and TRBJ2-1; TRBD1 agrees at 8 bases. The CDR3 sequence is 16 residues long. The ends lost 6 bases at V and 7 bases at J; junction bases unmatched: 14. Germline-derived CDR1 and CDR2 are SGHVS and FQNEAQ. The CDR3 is CASRATGTGRTNEQFF. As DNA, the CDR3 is TGTGCCAGCAGGGCTACCGGGACAGGTCGTACTAATGAGCAGTTCTTC. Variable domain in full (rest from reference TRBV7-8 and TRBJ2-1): GAGVSQSPRYKVAKRGQDVALRCDPISGHVSLFWYQQALGQGPEFLTYFQNEAQLDKSGLPSDRFFAERPEGSVSTLKIQRTQQEDSAVYLCASRATGTGRTNEQFFGPGTRLTVL.

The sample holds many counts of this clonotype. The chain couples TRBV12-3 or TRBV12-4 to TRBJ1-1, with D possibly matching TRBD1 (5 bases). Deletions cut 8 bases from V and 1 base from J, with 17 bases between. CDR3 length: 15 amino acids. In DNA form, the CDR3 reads TGTGCCAGCTCACCCAGAACGGGGCCGAACACTGAAGCTTTCTTT. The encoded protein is CASSPRTGPNTEAFF.

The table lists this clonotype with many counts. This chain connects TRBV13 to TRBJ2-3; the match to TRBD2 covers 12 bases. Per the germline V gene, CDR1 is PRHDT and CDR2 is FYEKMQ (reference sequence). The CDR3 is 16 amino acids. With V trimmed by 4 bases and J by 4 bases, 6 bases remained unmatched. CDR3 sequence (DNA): TGTGCCAGCAGCTCCCGACTAGCGGGGGAACCAGATACGCAGTATTTT. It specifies CASSSRLAGEPDTQYF.

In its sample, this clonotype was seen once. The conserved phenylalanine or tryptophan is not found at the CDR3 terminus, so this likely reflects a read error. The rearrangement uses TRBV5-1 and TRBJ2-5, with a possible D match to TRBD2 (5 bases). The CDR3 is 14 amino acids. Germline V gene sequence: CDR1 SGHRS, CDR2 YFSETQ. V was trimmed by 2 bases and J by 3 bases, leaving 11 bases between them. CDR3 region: CASSFGVTKETQYS. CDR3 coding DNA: TGCGCCAGCAGCTTCGGGGTCACAAAAGAGACCCAGTACTCC.

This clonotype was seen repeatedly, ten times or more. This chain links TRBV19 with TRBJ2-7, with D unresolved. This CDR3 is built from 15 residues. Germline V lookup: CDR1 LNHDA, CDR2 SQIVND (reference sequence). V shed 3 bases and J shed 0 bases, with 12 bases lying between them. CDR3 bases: TGTGCCAGTAGTATCGCCGAACATCGCTCCTACGAGCAGTACTTC. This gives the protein CASSIAEHRSYEQYF.

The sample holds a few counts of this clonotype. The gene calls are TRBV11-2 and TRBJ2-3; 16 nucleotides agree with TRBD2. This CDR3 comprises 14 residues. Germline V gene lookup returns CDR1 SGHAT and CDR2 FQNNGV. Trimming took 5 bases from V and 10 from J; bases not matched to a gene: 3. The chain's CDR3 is CASSPGLAGGSQYF. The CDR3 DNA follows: TGTGCCAGCAGCCCGGGACTAGCGGGGGGGTCGCAGTATTTT.

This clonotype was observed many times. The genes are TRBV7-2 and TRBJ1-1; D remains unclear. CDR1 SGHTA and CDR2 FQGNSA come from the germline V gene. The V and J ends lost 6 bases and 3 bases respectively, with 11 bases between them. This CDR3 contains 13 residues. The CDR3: CASSGESYTEAFF. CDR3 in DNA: TGTGCCAGCAGTGGGGAGTCTTACACTGAAGCTTTCTTT.

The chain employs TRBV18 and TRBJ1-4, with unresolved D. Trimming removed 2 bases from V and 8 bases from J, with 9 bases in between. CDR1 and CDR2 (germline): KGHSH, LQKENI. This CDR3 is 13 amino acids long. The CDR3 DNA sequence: TGTGCCAGCTCACCAAACCTCAGGGAAAAACTGTTTTTT. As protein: CASSPNLREKLFF. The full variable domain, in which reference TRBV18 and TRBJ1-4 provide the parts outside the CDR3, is NAGVMQNPRHLVRRRGQEARLRCSPMKGHSHVYWYRQLPEEGLKFMVYLQKENIIDESGMPKERFSAEFPKEGPSILRIQQVVRGDSAAYFCASSPNLREKLFFGSGTQLSVL.

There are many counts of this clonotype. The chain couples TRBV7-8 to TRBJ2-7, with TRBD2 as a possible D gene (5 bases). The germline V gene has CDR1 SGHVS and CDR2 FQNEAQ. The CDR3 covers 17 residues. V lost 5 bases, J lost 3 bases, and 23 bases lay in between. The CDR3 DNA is TGTGCCAGCAGCCAACCCCCCAGCGGCAAAGGTAGCTACGAGCAGTACTTC. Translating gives CASSQPPSGKGSYEQYF.

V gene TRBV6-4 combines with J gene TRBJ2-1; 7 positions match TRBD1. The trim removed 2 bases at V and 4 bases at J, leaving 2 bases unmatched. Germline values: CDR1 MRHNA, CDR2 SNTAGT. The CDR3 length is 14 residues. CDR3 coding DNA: TGTGCCAGCAGTGACCCGGGACAGTACAATGAGCAGTTCTTC. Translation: CASSDPGQYNEQFF.